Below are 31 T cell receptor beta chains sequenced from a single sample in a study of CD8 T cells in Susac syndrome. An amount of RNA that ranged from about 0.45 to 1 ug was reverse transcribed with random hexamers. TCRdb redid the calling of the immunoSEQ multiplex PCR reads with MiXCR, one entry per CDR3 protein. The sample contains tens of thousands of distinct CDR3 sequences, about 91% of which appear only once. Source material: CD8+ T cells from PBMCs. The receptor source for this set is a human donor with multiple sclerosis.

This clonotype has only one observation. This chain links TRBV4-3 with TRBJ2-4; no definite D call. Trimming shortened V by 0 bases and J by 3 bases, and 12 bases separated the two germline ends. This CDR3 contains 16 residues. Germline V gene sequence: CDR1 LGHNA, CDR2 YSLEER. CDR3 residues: CASSQEGWHDKNIQYF. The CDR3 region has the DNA TGCGCCAGCAGCCAAGAGGGCTGGCACGACAAAAACATTCAGTACTTC.

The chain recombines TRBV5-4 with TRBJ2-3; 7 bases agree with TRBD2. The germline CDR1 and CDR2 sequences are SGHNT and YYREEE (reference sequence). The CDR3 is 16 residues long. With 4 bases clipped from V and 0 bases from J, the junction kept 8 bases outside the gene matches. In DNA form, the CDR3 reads TGTGCCAGCAGCGTGGCCCCGGGACTAAGCACAGATACGCAGTATTTT. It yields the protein CASSVAPGLSTDTQYF.

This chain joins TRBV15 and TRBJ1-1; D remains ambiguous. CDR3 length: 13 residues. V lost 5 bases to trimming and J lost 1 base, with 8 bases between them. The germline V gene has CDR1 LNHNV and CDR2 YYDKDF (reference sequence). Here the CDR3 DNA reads TGTGCCACCAGCTTTGACTGGAACACTGAAGCTTTCTTT. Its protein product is CATSFDWNTEAFF.

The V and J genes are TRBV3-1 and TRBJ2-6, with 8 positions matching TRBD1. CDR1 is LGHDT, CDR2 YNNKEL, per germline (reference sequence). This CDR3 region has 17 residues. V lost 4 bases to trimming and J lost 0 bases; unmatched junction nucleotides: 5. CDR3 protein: CASSRAGTGSGANVLTF. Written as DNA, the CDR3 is TGTGCCAGCAGCCGCGCCGGGACAGGCTCTGGGGCCAACGTCCTGACTTTC.

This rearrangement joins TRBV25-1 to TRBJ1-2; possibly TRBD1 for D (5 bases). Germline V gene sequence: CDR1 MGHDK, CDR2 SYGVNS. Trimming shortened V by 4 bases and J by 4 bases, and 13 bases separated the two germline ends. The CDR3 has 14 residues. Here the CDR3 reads CASSGGGLLYGYTF. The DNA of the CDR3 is TGTGCCAGCAGTGGGGGGGGACTGCTCTATGGCTACACCTTC.

CDR3 bases: TGTGCCAGCAGTTTATCAGCGGTCCTAGGTGAGCAGTTCTTC. Translating it yields CASSLSAVLGEQFF. The V and J genes are TRBV27 and TRBJ2-1; tentative D call: TRBD2 (5 bases). Germline assignment: CDR1 MNHEY and CDR2 SMNVEV (reference sequence). V shed 0 bases and J shed 9 bases, with 12 bases lying between them. The CDR3 length is 14 residues.

The CDR3 bases are TGTGCCAGCAGCCAAGGGGATCGGGTCACCGGGGAGCTGTTTTTT. Translation: CASSQGDRVTGELFF. The chain couples TRBV5-6 to TRBJ2-2; D perhaps matches TRBD1 (5 bases). Looked up from germline, CDR1 is SGHDT and CDR2 is YYEEEE. This CDR3 contains 15 residues. Trimming stripped 4 bases from V and 4 bases from J, with 14 bases between.

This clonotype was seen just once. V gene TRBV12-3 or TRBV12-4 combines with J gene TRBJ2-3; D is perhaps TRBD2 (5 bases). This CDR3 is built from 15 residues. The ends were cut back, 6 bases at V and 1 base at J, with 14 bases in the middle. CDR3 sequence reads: CASREAPGGTDTQYF. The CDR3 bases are TGTGCCAGCAGGGAGGCCCCCGGCGGCACAGATACGCAGTATTTT.

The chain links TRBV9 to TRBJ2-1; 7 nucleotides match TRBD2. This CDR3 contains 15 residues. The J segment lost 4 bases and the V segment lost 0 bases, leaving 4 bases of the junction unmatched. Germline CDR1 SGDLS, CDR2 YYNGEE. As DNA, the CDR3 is TGTGCCAGCAGCGTAGGCAGCGGGACTTACAATGAGCAGTTCTTC. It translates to CASSVGSGTYNEQFF.

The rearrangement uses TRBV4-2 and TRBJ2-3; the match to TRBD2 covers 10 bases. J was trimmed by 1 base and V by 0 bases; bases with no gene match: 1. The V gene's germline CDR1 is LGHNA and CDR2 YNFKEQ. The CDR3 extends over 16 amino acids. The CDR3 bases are TGTGCCAGCAGCCAAGATCTAGCGGGGGGCACAGATACGCAGTATTTT. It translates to CASSQDLAGGTDTQYF.

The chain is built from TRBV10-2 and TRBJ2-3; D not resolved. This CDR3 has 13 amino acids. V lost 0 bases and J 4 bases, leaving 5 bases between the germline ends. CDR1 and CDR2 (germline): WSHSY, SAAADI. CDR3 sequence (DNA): TGCGCCAGCAGTGAGTCCCTGGCAGATACGCAGTATTTT. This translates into CASSESLADTQYF.

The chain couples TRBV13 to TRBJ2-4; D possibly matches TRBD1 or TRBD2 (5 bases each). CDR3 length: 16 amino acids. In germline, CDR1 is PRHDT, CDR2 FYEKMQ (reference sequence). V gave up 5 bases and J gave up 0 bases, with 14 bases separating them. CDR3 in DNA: TGTGCCAGCAGCGGACACCGGGAACTAGCCAAAAACATTCAGTACTTC. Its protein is CASSGHRELAKNIQYF. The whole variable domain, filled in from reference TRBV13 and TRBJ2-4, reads AAGVIQSPRHLIKEKRETATLKCYPIPRHDTVYWYQQGPGQDPQFLISFYEKMQSDKGSIPDRFSAQQFSDYHSELNMSSLELGDSALYFCASSGHRELAKNIQYFGAGTRLSVL.

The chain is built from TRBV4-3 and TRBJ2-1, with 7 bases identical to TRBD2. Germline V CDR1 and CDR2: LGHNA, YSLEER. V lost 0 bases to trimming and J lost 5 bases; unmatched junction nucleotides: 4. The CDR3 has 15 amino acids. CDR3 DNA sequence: TGCGCCAGCAGCCAAGACACTAGCGACCACAATGAGCAGTTCTTC. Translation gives CASSQDTSDHNEQFF.

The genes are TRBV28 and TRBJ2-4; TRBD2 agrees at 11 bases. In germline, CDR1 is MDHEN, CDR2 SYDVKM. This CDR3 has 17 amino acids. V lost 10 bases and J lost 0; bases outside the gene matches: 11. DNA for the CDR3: TGTGCCATCTCACCGGGACTAGCGGTACTAGCCAAAAACATTCAGTACTTC. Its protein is CAISPGLAVLAKNIQYF.

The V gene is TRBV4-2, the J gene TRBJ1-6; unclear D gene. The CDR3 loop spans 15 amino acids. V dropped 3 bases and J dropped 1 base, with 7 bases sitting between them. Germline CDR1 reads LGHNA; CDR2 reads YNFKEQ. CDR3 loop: CASSQYISYNSPLHF. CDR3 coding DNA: TGTGCCAGCAGCCAGTATATTTCCTATAATTCACCCCTCCACTTT.

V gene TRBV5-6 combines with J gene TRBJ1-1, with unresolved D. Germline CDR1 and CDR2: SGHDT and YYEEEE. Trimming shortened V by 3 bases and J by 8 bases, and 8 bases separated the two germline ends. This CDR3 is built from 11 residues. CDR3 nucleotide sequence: TGTGCCAGCAGCTCGGGAGCCGAAGCTTTCTTT. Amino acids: CASSSGAEAFF.

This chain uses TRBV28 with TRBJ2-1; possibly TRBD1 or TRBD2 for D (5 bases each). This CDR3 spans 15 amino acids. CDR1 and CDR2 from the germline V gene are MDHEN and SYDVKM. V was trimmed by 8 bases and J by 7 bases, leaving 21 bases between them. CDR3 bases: TGTGCCAGCTATCCGGGACCCCCTCACGGGAATGAGCAGTTCTTC. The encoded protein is CASYPGPPHGNEQFF. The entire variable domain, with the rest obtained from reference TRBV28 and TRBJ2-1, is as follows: DVKVTQSSRYLVKRTGEKVFLECVQDMDHENMFWYRQDPGLGLRLIYFSYDVKMKEKGDIPEGYSVSREKKERFSLILESASTNQTSMYLCASYPGPPHGNEQFFGPGTRLTVL.

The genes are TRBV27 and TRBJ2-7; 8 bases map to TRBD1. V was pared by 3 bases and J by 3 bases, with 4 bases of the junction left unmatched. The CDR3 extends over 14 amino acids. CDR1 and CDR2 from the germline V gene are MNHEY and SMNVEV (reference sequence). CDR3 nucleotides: TGTGCCAGCAGTTTGACAGGGGTCGGCTACGAGCAGTACTTC. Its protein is CASSLTGVGYEQYF.

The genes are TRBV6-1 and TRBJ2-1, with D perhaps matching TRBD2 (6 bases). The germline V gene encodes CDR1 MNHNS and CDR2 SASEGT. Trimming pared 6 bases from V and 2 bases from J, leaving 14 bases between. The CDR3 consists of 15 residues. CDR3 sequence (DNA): TGTGCCAGCAGCGCCGGACTACCTGCCTACAATGAGCAGTTCTTC. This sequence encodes CASSAGLPAYNEQFF.

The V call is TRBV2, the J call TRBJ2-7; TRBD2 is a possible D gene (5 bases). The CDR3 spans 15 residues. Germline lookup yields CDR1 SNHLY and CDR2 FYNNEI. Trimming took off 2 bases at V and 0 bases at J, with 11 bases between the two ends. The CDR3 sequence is CASSEMDGSSYEQYF. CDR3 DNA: TGTGCCAGCAGTGAAATGGATGGGAGCTCCTACGAGCAGTACTTC.

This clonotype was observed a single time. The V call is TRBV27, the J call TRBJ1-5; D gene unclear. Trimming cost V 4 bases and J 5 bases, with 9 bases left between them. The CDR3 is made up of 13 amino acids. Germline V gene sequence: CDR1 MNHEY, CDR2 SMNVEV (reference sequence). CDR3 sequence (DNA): TGTGCCAGCAGTTCACGGTGGGATCAGCCCCAGCATTTT. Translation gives CASSSRWDQPQHF.

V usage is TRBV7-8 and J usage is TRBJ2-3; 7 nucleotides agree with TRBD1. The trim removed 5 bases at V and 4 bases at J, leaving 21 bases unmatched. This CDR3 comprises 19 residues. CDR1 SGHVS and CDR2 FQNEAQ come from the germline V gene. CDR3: CASSPTPPLFAQGADTQYF. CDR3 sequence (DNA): TGTGCCAGCAGCCCGACTCCCCCATTATTCGCCCAGGGGGCAGATACGCAGTATTTT.

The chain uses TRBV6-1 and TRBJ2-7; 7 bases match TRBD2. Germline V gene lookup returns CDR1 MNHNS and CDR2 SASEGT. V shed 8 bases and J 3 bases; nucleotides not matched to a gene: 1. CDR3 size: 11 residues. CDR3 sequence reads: CASGGGYEQYF. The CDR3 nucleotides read TGTGCCAGCGGCGGGGGCTACGAGCAGTACTTC.

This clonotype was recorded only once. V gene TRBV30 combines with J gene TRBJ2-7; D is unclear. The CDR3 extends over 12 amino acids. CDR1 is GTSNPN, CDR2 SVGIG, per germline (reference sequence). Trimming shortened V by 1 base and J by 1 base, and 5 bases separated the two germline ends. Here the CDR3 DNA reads TGTGCCTGGAGTGCCAGTTCCTACGAGCAGTACTTC. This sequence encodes CAWSASSYEQYF.

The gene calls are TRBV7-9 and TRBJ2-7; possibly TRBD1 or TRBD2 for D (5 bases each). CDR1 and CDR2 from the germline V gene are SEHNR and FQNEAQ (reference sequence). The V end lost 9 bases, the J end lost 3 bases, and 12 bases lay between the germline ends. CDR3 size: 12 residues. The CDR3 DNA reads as TGTGCCAGTTGGGACCAAGACTACGAGCAGTACTTC. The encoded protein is CASWDQDYEQYF.

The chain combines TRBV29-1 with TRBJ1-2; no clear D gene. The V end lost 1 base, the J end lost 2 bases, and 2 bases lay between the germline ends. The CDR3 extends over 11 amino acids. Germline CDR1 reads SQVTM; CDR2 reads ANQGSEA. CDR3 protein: CSVEGNYGYTF. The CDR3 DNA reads TGCAGCGTTGAAGGAAACTATGGCTACACCTTC.

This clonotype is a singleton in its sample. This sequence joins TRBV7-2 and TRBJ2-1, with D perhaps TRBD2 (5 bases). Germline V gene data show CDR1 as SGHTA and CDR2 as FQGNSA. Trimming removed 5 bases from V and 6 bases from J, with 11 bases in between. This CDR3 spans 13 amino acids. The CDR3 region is CASSLLAVNEQFF. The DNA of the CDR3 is TGTGCCAGCAGCCTTCTAGCCGTCAATGAGCAGTTCTTC.

For the CDR3, the DNA is TGTGCCAGCAGCACCCCCCCCTACAATGAGCAGTTCTTC. Amino acid sequence: CASSTPPYNEQFF. The chain has TRBV9 and TRBJ2-1; D is unclear. V lost 4 bases and J 2 bases, leaving 7 bases between the germline ends. Germline values: CDR1 SGDLS, CDR2 YYNGEE. The CDR3 spans 13 residues.

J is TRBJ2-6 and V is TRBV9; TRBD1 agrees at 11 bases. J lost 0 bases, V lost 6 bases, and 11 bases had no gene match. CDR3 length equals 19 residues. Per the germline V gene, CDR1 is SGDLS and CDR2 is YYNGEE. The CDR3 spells CASTPGGTGGSSGANVLTF. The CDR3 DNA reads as TGTGCCAGCACCCCAGGGGGGACAGGGGGGTCCTCTGGGGCCAACGTCCTGACTTTC.

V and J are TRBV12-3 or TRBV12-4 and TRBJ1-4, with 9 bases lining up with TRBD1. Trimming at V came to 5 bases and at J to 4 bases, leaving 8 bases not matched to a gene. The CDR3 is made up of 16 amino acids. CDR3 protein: CASSTNRGRFNEKLFF. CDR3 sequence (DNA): TGTGCCAGCAGTACGAACAGGGGGCGATTTAATGAAAAACTGTTTTTT.

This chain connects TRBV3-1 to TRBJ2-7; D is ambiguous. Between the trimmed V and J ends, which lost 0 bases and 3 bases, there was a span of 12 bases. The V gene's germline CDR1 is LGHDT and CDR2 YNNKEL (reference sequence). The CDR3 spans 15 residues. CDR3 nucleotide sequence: TGTGCCAGCAGCCAAGAATTCGGAATTAACTACGAGCAGTACTTC. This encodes CASSQEFGINYEQYF.